This TCR beta chain was found in a study of blood T cell repertoires in COVID-19. On the study more broadly: Italy, Spain and the United States were the sources of the convalescent and acute COVID-19 samples. T cells, B-cell-depleted T cells, or PBMCs provided the cDNA or gDNA that served as material.

The authors' processing: Reference gene primers were amplified, and this amplification served to estimate nucleated cell counts. The assay was immunoSEQ multiplex PCR, and TCRdb's table has in-frame clones only and misses some. V, J and clone size reflect that table, while D and trimming were determined from the DNA. The table shows 100,000 to 120,000 clones, with about 86% occurring only once. V lost 4 bases, J lost 4 bases, and 14 bases lay in between. Germline V CDR1 and CDR2: SGDLS, YYNGEE. CDR3 size: 14 residues. The sequence was obtained from an elderly man with acute or convalescent COVID-19. The J gene is TRBJ1-1, the V gene TRBV9; D call uncertain. The specimen was peripheral blood. In DNA, the CDR3 is TGTGCCAGCAGCCCCCAGGAGGGTGGCACTGAAGCTTTCTTT. Its translation: CASSPQEGGTEAFF.